These 26 T cell receptor beta chains were all obtained from the same sample, sequenced in a study of vaccination effects on CD4 cells after COVID-19. Only in-frame clones appear in the TCRdb table, and some are missing; sequencing was by immunoSEQ multiplex PCR. This sample has approximately 38,000 clones, with around two thirds found just once. A 10-day culture period preceded the isolation of CD4+ T cells. BNT162b2 vaccine or mRNA-1273 vaccine was given to participants in two doses. No antigens are known for them. Sequenced material: CD4+ T cells from PBMCs cultured without peptide, taken after COVID-19 vaccination. Receptor source: a human donor who received a COVID-19 vaccine.

This clone was observed once. In DNA, the CDR3 is TGCAGCGCTCGGACTGGTGATAGCTCCTATAATTCACCCCTCCACTTT. It is translated as CSARTGDSSYNSPLHF. The rearrangement links TRBV29-1 to TRBJ1-6, with unresolved D. Germline values: CDR1 SQVTM, CDR2 ANQGSEA. The CDR3 sequence is 16 residues long. Trimming shortened V by 7 bases and J by 0 bases, and 16 bases separated the two germline ends.

The sample holds a few counts of this clone. This sequence joins TRBV19 and TRBJ2-7; D perhaps matches TRBD2 (6 bases). Germline-derived CDR1 and CDR2 are LNHDA and SQIVND (reference sequence). The CDR3 sequence is 15 residues long. Trimming took off 7 bases at V and 0 bases at J, with 16 bases between the two ends. CDR3 region: CASKGPGTPSYEQYF. CDR3 DNA sequence: TGTGCCAGTAAGGGCCCCGGGACTCCCTCCTACGAGCAGTACTTC.

This chain connects TRBV21-1 to TRBJ2-2; the tabulated D call, TRBD2, remains unverified against the DNA. TRBV21-1 is deemed a pseudogene. The CDR3 covers 20 residues. CDR3 loop: CASSKAPPRLAGRNTGELFF. The CDR3 bases are TGTGCCAGCAGCAAAGCCCCACCCAGACTAGCGGGACGGAACACCGGGGAGCTGTTTTTT.

V gene TRBV11-3 combines with J gene TRBJ2-5, with D perhaps matching TRBD1 (5 bases). Per the germline V gene, CDR1 is SGHNT and CDR2 is YENEEA. The CDR3 consists of 15 residues. Deletions cut 2 bases from V and 5 bases from J, with 15 bases between. The CDR3 sequence: CASSLNPGPGETQYF. CDR3 sequence (DNA): TGTGCCAGCAGCTTAAATCCCGGACCAGGGGAGACCCAGTACTTC. Together with reference TRBV11-3 and TRBJ2-5, the CDR3 gives the full variable domain: EAGVVQSPRYKIIEKKQPVAFWCNPISGHNTLYWYLQNLGQGPELLIRYENEEAVDDSQLPKDRFSAERLKGVDSTLKIQPAELGDSAVYLCASSLNPGPGETQYFGPGTRLLVL.

The chain links TRBV7-2 to TRBJ2-7; the match to TRBD1 covers 9 bases. CDR3 size: 16 residues. Germline V gene data show CDR1 as SGHTA and CDR2 as FQGNSA. Losses at the gene ends were 0 bases for V and 1 base for J; bases not matched to a gene: 4. The CDR3 DNA reads TGTGCCAGCAGCTTAGCCTCCGGGACAGGGTCCTACGAGCAGTACTTC. It translates to CASSLASGTGSYEQYF.

This clone came up a few times. V is TRBV29-1 and J is TRBJ2-1; weak D call: TRBD2 (5 bases). The germline CDR1 and CDR2 sequences are SQVTM and ANQGSEA. The CDR3 loop spans 13 amino acids. V dropped 8 bases and J dropped 7 bases, with 18 bases sitting between them. CDR3 in amino acids: CSTRQGSGNEQFF. CDR3 DNA: TGCAGCACCCGACAAGGGAGTGGAAATGAGCAGTTCTTC.

The rearrangement uses TRBV6-5 and TRBJ2-2; D not resolved. Germline CDR1 and CDR2: MNHEY and SVGAGI. The CDR3 length is 13 residues. Deletions cut 6 bases from V and 7 bases from J, with 12 bases between. The CDR3 sequence is CASRLQFRGELFF. The CDR3 DNA reads as TGTGCCAGCAGGTTACAGTTCCGCGGGGAGCTGTTTTTT.

This clone came up a few times. The chain carries TRBV2 and TRBJ2-7; TRBD2 matches 8 bases. From germline, CDR1 is SNHLY and CDR2 FYNNEI. Trimming removed 7 bases from V and 4 bases from J; junction bases left unmatched: 9. This CDR3 region has 14 residues. DNA for the CDR3: TGTGCCAGCATTTTAAGCGGGAGTGGGTACGAGCAGTACTTC. It encodes CASILSGSGYEQYF.

The chain carries TRBV6-2 or TRBV6-3 and TRBJ2-1; 8 bases line up with TRBD2. Germline V gene lookup returns CDR1 MNHEY and CDR2 SVGEGT. Unmatched junction bases numbered 6, after V lost 4 bases and J lost 4 bases. This CDR3 is built from 15 residues. The CDR3, as DNA: TGTGCCAGCAGTTTAGCGGGGCGATTTTACAATGAGCAGTTCTTC. Amino acid sequence: CASSLAGRFYNEQFF.

Only one count was recorded for this clone. V usage is TRBV3-1 (or the pseudogene TRBV3-2) and J usage is TRBJ2-1, with D hard to call. Germline V gene lookup returns CDR1 LGHDT and CDR2 YNNKEL (reference sequence). V was cut by 3 bases and J by 10 bases, with 10 bases left in between. CDR3 length: 12 residues. CDR3 residues: CASSQRIGEQFF. CDR3 nucleotides: TGTGCCAGCAGCCAGCGCATCGGGGAGCAGTTCTTC.

This clone was seen just once. This sequence joins TRBV5-6 and TRBJ1-1; a possible D gene is TRBD1 (6 bases). There are 17 residues in the CDR3. Germline CDR1 reads SGHDT; CDR2 reads YYEEEE. Trimming shortened V by 4 bases and J by 1 base, and 20 bases separated the two germline ends. The CDR3 is CASSLQLTGTSNTEAFF. As DNA, the CDR3 is TGTGCCAGCAGCCTTCAATTGACCGGGACATCGAACACTGAAGCTTTCTTT.

The V call is TRBV19, the J call TRBJ1-2, with D maybe TRBD1 (5 bases). V was cut by 8 bases and J by 1 base, with 11 bases left in between. The CDR3 runs 13 residues. Germline values: CDR1 LNHDA, CDR2 SQIVND (reference sequence). This CDR3 reads CASAVDSNYGYTF. The DNA for the CDR3 is TGTGCCAGTGCCGTAGACAGTAACTATGGCTACACCTTC.

This chain connects TRBV3-1 (or the pseudogene TRBV3-2) to TRBJ2-3; D possibly uses TRBD1 or TRBD2 (5 bases each). Trimming removed 4 bases at V and 5 bases at J, with 10 bases between. CDR3 length equals 13 residues. Looked up from germline, CDR1 is LGHDT and CDR2 is YNNKEL (reference sequence). Here the CDR3 reads CASSRYGGDTQYF. DNA for the CDR3: TGTGCCAGCAGCCGCTATGGGGGAGATACGCAGTATTTT.

The CDR3 region has the DNA TGTGCCAGTCAGCCTTGGACCGGCGACTATGGCTACACCTTC. Translated: CASQPWTGDYGYTF. The chain couples TRBV27 to TRBJ1-2; D remains ambiguous. Trimming stripped 9 bases from V and 3 bases from J, with 17 bases between. CDR1 and CDR2 from the germline V gene are MNHEY and SMNVEV (reference sequence). The CDR3 totals 14 residues.

The chain uses TRBV29-1 and TRBJ1-1; D is unresolved. Germline CDR1 and CDR2: SQVTM and ANQGSEA. V lost 4 bases, J lost 1 base, and 4 bases lay in between. This CDR3 contains 11 residues. The CDR3, as DNA: TGCAGCGTTGTCGGGAACACTGAAGCTTTCTTT. The encoded protein is CSVVGNTEAFF.

The chain links TRBV7-9 to TRBJ2-5, with TRBD1 identical over 9 bases. There are 14 residues in the CDR3. The trim removed 2 bases at V and 4 bases at J, leaving 2 bases unmatched. The V gene's germline CDR1 is SEHNR and CDR2 FQNEAQ (reference sequence). CDR3 nucleotides: TGTGCCAGCAGCTTACGGACAGGGGCAGAGACCCAGTACTTC. Encoded protein: CASSLRTGAETQYF.

V gene TRBV19 combines with J gene TRBJ1-1; TRBD1 matches at 7 bases. V was pared by 8 bases and J by 1 base, with 10 bases of the junction left unmatched. There are 15 residues in the CDR3. Germline V CDR1 and CDR2: LNHDA, SQIVND (reference sequence). This CDR3 is CASSTGSLGNTEAFF. The CDR3 DNA sequence: TGTGCCAGTTCGACAGGGAGTTTAGGGAACACTGAAGCTTTCTTT.

The V gene is TRBV6-5, the J gene TRBJ1-6, with a tentative D call TRBD1 (5 bases). From germline, CDR1 is MNHEY and CDR2 SVGAGI. The CDR3 is 14 residues long. V was trimmed by 7 bases and J by 8 bases, leaving 15 bases between them. The CDR3 here is CASTLRPGHSPLHF. In nucleotides, the CDR3 is TGTGCCAGCACCCTACGTCCGGGGCATTCACCCCTCCACTTT.

The rearrangement links TRBV6-5 to TRBJ1-2; possible D gene TRBD1, 5 bases. The V end lost 6 bases, the J end lost 4 bases, and 12 bases lay between the germline ends. Looked up from germline, CDR1 is MNHEY and CDR2 is SVGAGI. The CDR3 extends over 13 amino acids. The CDR3, as DNA: TGTGCCAGCAGGGTCGACAGACGCTATGGCTACACCTTC. Protein sequence: CASRVDRRYGYTF.

The V gene is TRBV19, the J gene TRBJ1-2, with 9 bases matching TRBD1. Germline trimming cut 6 bases from V and 5 bases from J; bases unmatched to any gene: 4. CDR1 and CDR2 from the germline V gene are LNHDA and SQIVND (reference sequence). This CDR3 is 13 amino acids long. Here the CDR3 reads CASSGTGRYGYTF. CDR3 DNA sequence: TGTGCCAGTAGCGGGACAGGGAGATATGGCTACACCTTC.

The CDR3 here is CASSDSGTRYGYTF. The CDR3 DNA follows: TGTGCCAGCAGTGATTCTGGTACAAGATATGGCTACACCTTC. The chain is built from TRBV2 and TRBJ1-2, with unresolved D. The CDR3 sequence is 14 residues long. Germline V gives CDR1 SNHLY, CDR2 FYNNEI. V dropped 3 bases and J dropped 5 bases, with 13 bases sitting between them. The entire variable domain, with the rest obtained from reference TRBV2 and TRBJ1-2, is as follows: EPEVTQTPSHQVTQMGQEVILRCVPISNHLYFYWYRQILGQKVEFLVSFYNNEISEKSEIFDDQFSVERPDGSNFTLKIRSTKLEDSAMYFCASSDSGTRYGYTFGSGTRLTVV.

This clone came up once. The gene calls are TRBV19 and TRBJ2-7; D gene uncertain. Germline CDR1 reads LNHDA; CDR2 reads SQIVND (reference sequence). V was shortened by 4 bases and J by 3 bases, with 28 bases between the two germline ends. The CDR3 extends over 19 amino acids. CDR3 region: CASSSMARPRMISLYEQYF. The CDR3 DNA reads as TGTGCCAGTAGTAGTATGGCGAGGCCCAGAATGATTTCCCTCTACGAGCAGTACTTC.

V and J are TRBV18 and TRBJ2-7; D is possibly TRBD1 (5 bases). The length of the CDR3 is 15 residues. Per germline, CDR1 KGHSH and CDR2 LQKENI. The V and J ends lost 2 bases and 0 bases respectively, with 11 bases between them. DNA of the CDR3: TGTGCCAGCTCACCAACGCTGGGGCGCTCCTACGAGCAGTACTTC. Translation gives CASSPTLGRSYEQYF.

The CDR3 DNA follows: TGTGCCAGCAGTGACAGGGACACCGGGGAGCTGTTTTTT. Residues: CASSDRDTGELFF. V is TRBV6-4 and J is TRBJ2-2; D unresolved. CDR1 is MRHNA, CDR2 SNTAGT, per germline. CDR3 length: 13 residues. Between the trimmed V and J ends, which lost 2 bases and 3 bases, there was a span of 4 bases.

This chain joins TRBV25-1 and TRBJ2-1; tentatively, D is TRBD2 (5 bases). V lost 4 bases to trimming and J lost 9 bases, with 22 bases between them. The germline V gene encodes CDR1 MGHDK and CDR2 SYGVNS. CDR3 size: 16 residues. The CDR3 loop is CASSGTGTNQVSEQFF. CDR3 coding DNA: TGTGCCAGCAGTGGGACTGGAACCAACCAAGTAAGTGAGCAGTTCTTC.

The chain is built from TRBV11-3 and TRBJ2-6; 7 bases line up with TRBD1. Germline CDR1 reads SGHNT; CDR2 reads YENEEA. The CDR3 loop spans 16 amino acids. The ends lost 1 base at V and 1 base at J; junction bases unmatched: 1. CDR3 region: CASSLGDSSGANVLTF. The CDR3 DNA is TGTGCCAGCAGCTTAGGGGACAGTTCTGGGGCCAACGTCCTGACTTTC.